The 5 T cell receptor beta chains in this list originate from one sample, sequenced in a study of monozygotic twins with inflammatory bowel disease. From the 5' RACE reads, TCRdb lists one entry per CDR3 protein and no DNA. This repertoire includes 420,000 or so distinct CDR3 sequences. The sample was blood. Receptors were obtained from a human donor with ulcerative colitis or Crohn's disease, or a healthy co-twin of an affected twin (not recorded which).

The chain employs TRBV28 and TRBJ2-1; as DNA is missing, the TRBD1 call by TCRdb cannot be tested. This CDR3 is built from 15 residues. Germline V gene sequence: CDR1 MDHEN, CDR2 SYDVKM. CDR3 sequence reads: CASSYPGSTYNEQFF. Full variable domain (rest looked up from reference TRBV28 and TRBJ2-1): DVKVTQSSRYLVKRTGEKVFLECVQDMDHENMFWYRQDPGLGLRLIYFSYDVKMKEKGDIPEGYSVSREKKERFSLILESASTNQTSMYLCASSYPGSTYNEQFFGPGTRLTVL.

CDR3 loop: CASSGGYISNEQFF. The chain recombines TRBV28 with TRBJ2-1; TCRdb indicates TRBD1, and absent DNA this call remains unverified. Germline V gives CDR1 MDHEN, CDR2 SYDVKM. This CDR3 spans 14 amino acids.

The chain uses TRBV12-3 or TRBV12-4 and TRBJ1-2; TCRdb lists TRBD1, though no DNA is available to test this call. The length of the CDR3 is 16 residues. CDR3 sequence reads: CASSPTGATLPPGYTF.

V usage is TRBV7-2 and J usage is TRBJ2-1; the D call of TRBD1 rests on TCRdb alone, since no DNA is present to check it. Germline V gene data show CDR1 as SGHTA and CDR2 as FQGNSA. The CDR3 is 15 residues long. The CDR3 region is CASSPSRGDYNEQFF.

The rearrangement links TRBV5-1 to TRBJ2-5; no DNA is available, so the TRBD1 call from TCRdb remains unchecked. The CDR3 has 16 residues. The V gene's germline CDR1 is SGHRS and CDR2 YFSETQ. The CDR3 sequence is CASSLRGQWAQETQYF.